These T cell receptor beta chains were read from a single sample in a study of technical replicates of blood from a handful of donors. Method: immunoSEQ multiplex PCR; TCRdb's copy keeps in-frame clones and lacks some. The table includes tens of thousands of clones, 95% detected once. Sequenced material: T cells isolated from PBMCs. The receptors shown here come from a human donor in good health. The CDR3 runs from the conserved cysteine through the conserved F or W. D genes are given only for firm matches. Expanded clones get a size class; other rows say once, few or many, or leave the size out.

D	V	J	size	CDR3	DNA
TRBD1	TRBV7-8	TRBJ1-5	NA	CASSLGRGTGSGQPQHF	TGTGCCAGCAGCTTAGGGCGCGGGACAGGGTCTGGGCAGCCCCAGCATTTT
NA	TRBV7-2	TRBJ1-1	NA	CASSPRTVTTEAFF	TGTGCCAGCAGCCCAAGGACAGTAACCACTGAAGCTTTCTTT
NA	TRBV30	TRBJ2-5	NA	CAWREMGAQTQYF	TGTGCCTGGAGAGAAATGGGGGCCCAGACCCAGTACTTC
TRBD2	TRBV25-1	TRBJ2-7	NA	CASSPFAGGPGEQYF	TGTGCCAGCAGTCCCTTCGCGGGAGGGCCGGGCGAGCAGTACTTC
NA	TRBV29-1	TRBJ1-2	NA	CSALPGDGYTF	TGCAGCGCCTTGCCGGGTGATGGCTACACCTTC
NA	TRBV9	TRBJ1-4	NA	CASTRMDGLNEKLFF	TGTGCCAGCACCCGAATGGACGGACTCAATGAAAAACTGTTTTTT
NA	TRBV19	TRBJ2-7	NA	CASSMGTPYEQYF	TGTGCCAGTAGTATGGGGACACCCTACGAGCAGTACTTC
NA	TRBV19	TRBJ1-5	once	CASSSGYGNSNQPQHF	TGTGCCAGTAGTTCCGGGTACGGGAATAGCAATCAGCCCCAGCATTTT
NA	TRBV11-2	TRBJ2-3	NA	CASSLGGGEQYF	TGTGCCAGCAGCTTAGGAGGCGGGGAGCAGTATTTT
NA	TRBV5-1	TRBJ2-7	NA	CASSLKREYEQYF	TGCGCCAGCAGCTTGAAAAGGGAGTACGAGCAGTACTTC
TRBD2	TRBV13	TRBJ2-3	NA	CASRLTSGRAGTQYF	TGTGCCAGCAGACTGACTAGCGGGAGGGCCGGTACGCAGTATTTT
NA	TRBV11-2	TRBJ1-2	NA	CASSLDSVYGYTF	TGTGCCAGCAGCCTGGACAGCGTTTATGGCTACACCTTC
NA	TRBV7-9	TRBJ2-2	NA	CASTPGVRANTGELFF	TGTGCCAGCACCCCAGGGGTCCGAGCGAACACCGGGGAGCTGTTTTTT
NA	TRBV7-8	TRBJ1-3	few	CASSFQGFPSSGNTIYF	TGTGCCAGCAGCTTCCAGGGGTTCCCTTCTTCTGGAAACACCATATATTTT
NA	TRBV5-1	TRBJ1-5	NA	CASRDPGLSSNQPQHF	TGCGCCAGCAGGGATCCGGGACTCTCTAGCAATCAGCCCCAGCATTTT
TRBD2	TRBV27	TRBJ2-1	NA	CASARGDEQFF	TGTGCCAGCGCCCGGGGGGATGAGCAGTTCTTC
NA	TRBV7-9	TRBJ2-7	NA	CASSLGVYGTSRYEQYF	TGTGCCAGCAGCTTAGGAGTTTACGGGACAAGCCGCTACGAGCAGTACTTC
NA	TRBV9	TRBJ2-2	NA	CASSARPGINRELFF	TGTGCCAGCAGCGCCCGCCCAGGGATTAACCGGGAGCTGTTTTTT
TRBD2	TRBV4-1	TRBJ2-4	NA	CASSQGQGLAGDIQYF	TGCGCCAGCAGCCAAGGGCAAGGACTAGCGGGAGACATTCAGTACTTC
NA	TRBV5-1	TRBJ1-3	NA	CASSLVPPQYSGNTIYF	TGCGCCAGCAGCTTGGTTCCCCCACAATACTCTGGAAACACCATATATTTT
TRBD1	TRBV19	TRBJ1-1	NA	CASSPLQGQGNTEAFF	TGTGCCAGTAGTCCCCTCCAAGGACAGGGGAACACTGAAGCTTTCTTT
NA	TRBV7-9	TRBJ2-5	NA	CASSFRGSEQETQYF	TGTGCCAGCAGCTTTCGGGGTAGCGAACAAGAGACCCAGTACTTC
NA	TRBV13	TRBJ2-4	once	CASSSWASKNIQYF	TGTGCCAGCAGCTCTTGGGCGTCCAAAAACATTCAGTACTTC
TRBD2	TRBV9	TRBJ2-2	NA	CASSVTTIAGGNTGELFF	TGTGCCAGCAGCGTAACGACCATTGCGGGAGGGAACACCGGGGAGCTGTTTTTT
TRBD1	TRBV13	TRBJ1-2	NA	CASSDDTDRVYGYTF	TGTGCCAGCAGCGACGACACCGACAGGGTTTATGGCTACACCTTC
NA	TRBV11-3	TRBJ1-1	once	CASSLYGENTEAFF	TGTGCCAGCAGCTTATACGGGGAGAACACTGAAGCTTTCTTT
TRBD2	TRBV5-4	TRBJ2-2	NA	CASSLAGGLGGELFF	TGTGCCAGCAGCCTAGCGGGGGGGCTTGGCGGGGAGCTGTTTTTT
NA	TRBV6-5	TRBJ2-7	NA	CASSYSGSSYEQYF	TGTGCCAGCAGTTACTCCGGGAGCTCCTACGAGCAGTACTTC
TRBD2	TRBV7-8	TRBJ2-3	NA	CASRPGTSGRRSTQYF	TGTGCCAGCAGACCCGGGACTAGCGGGAGACGTAGTACGCAGTATTTT
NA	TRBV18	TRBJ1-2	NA	CASSPQSTGVHIYGYTF	TGTGCCAGCTCACCACAGAGTACAGGAGTGCATATCTATGGCTACACCTTC
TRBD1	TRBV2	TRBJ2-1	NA	CASSVGTVYNEQFF	TGTGCCAGCAGTGTGGGGACAGTCTACAATGAGCAGTTCTTC
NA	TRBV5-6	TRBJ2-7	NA	CASSLANEQYF	TGTGCCAGCAGCTTGGCCAACGAGCAGTACTTC
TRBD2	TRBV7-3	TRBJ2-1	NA	CASSPLAGVYNEQFF	TGTGCCAGCAGCCCTCTAGCGGGGGTCTACAATGAGCAGTTCTTC
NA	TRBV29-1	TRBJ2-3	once	CSGTVTDTQYF	TGCAGCGGGACAGTCACAGATACGCAGTATTTT
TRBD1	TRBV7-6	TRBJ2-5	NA	CASSSSQGAGETQYF	TGTGCCAGCAGCTCAAGTCAGGGGGCGGGAGAGACCCAGTACTTC